Below, 4 T cell receptor beta chains from the same sample are listed, as sequenced in a study of breast tumors, draining lymph nodes, adjacent tissues. The lymph nodes were axillary draining lymph nodes from breast cancer patients. In TCRdb, the multiplex PCR reads were re-called with MiXCR into one record per CDR3 protein. The repertoire holds roughly 100,000 distinct CDR3 sequences, with about 29% as singletons. Specimen: axillary lymph node tissue. The receptors stem from a female donor with breast cancer. Some clones in this sample may be carry-over from other donors' samples.

This clonotype has a count of ten or more. This chain links TRBV20-1 with TRBJ2-5; 7 bases are shared with TRBD2. The CDR3 is made up of 12 amino acids. CDR1 DFQATT and CDR2 SNEGSKA come from the germline V gene (reference sequence). Unmatched junction bases numbered 6, after V lost 7 bases and J lost 4 bases. CDR3 region: CSVRSGGETQYF. In DNA, the CDR3 is TGCAGTGTTCGCTCGGGGGGAGAGACCCAGTACTTC.

At least ten counts were recorded for this clonotype. V usage is TRBV9 and J usage is TRBJ2-7; possibly TRBD1 for D (7 bases). This CDR3 comprises 14 residues. V was trimmed by 4 bases and J by 2 bases, leaving 13 bases between them. The germline V gene has CDR1 SGDLS and CDR2 YYNGEE. CDR3 in DNA: TGTGCCAGCAGCACGGAGGGGGCCCCCTACGAGCAGTACTTC. Its translation is CASSTEGAPYEQYF.

This clonotype was counted ten times or more. A much larger clonotype is one base distant, so this may be a read error. The chain joins TRBV20-1 to TRBJ2-7, with 8 bases that match TRBD1. Losses at the gene ends were 0 bases for V and 6 bases for J; bases not matched to a gene: 7. Germline CDR1 and CDR2: DFQATT and SNEGSKA (reference sequence). The CDR3 has 14 residues. CDR3 loop: CSARDRRTGTEQYF. CDR3 DNA: TGCAGTGCTAGAGACCGTCGGACAGGGACCGAGCAGTACTTC.

As to this clonotype: The junction shows a germline mismatch at one end, possibly a read error. The gene calls are TRBV6-6 and TRBJ1-1; D remains ambiguous. The CDR3 loop spans 10 amino acids. CDR1 is MNHNY and CDR2 is SVGAGI in the germline V gene (reference sequence). The CDR3 nucleotides are TGTGCCAGCAGTCACTCTGAAGCTTTCTTT. It translates to CASSHSEAFF.